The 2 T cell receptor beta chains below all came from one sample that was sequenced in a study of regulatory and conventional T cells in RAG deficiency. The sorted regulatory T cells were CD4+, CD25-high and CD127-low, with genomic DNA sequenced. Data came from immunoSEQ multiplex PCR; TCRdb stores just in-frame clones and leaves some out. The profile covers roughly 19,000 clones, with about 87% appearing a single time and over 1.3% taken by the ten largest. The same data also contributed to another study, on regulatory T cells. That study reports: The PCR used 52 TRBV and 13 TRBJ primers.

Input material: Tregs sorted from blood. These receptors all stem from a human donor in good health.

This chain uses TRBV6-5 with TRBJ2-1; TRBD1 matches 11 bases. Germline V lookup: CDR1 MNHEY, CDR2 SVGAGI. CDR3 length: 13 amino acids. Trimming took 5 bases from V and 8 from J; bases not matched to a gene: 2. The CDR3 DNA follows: TGTGCCAGCAGTAGGGACAGGGGGGATGAGCAGTTCTTC. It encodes CASSRDRGDEQFF.

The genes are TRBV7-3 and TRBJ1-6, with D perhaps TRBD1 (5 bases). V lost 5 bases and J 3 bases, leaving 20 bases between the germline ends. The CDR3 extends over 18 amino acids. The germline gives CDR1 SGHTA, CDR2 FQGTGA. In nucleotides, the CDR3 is TGTGCCAGCAGCCACAGCGACAGCGCCACTTTCTATAATTCACCCCTCCACTTT. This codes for CASSHSDSATFYNSPLHF.